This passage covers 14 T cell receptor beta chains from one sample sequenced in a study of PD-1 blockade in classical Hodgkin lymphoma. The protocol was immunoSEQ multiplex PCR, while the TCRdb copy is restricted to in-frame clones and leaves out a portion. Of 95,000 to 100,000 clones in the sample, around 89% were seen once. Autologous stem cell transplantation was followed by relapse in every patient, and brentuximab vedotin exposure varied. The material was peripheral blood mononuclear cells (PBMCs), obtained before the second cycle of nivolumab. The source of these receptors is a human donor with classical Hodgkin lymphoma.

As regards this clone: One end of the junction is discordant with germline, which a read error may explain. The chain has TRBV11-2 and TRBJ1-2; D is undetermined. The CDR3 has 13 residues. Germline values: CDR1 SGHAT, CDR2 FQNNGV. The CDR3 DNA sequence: TGTGCTAGCAGCGGTACAGTTAACTATGGCTACACCTTC. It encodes CASSGTVNYGYTF.

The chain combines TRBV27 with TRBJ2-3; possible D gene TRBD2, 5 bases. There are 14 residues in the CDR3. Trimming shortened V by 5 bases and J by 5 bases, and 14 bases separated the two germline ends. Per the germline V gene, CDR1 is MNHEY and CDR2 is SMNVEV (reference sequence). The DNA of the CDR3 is TGTGCCAGCAGTCCTAGCCTGTTTGGAGATACGCAGTATTTT. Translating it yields CASSPSLFGDTQYF.

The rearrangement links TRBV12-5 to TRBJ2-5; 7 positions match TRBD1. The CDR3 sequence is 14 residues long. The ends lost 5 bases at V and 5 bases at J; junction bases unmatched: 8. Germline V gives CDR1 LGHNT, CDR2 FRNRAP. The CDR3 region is CASGPSGQEETQYF. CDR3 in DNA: TGTGCTAGTGGTCCCTCCGGACAGGAGGAGACCCAGTACTTC.

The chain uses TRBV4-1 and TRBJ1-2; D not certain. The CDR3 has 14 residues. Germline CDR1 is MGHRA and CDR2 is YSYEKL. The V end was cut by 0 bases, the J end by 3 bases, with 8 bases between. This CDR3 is CASSQEMVDYGYTF. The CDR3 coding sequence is TGCGCCAGCAGCCAAGAAATGGTGGACTATGGCTACACCTTC.

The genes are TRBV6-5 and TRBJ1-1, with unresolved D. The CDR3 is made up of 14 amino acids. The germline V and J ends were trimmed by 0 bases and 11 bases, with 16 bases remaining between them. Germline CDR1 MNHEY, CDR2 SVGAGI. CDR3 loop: CASSYSGPRGYAFF. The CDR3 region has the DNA TGTGCCAGCAGTTACTCCGGCCCCCGAGGGTATGCTTTCTTT.

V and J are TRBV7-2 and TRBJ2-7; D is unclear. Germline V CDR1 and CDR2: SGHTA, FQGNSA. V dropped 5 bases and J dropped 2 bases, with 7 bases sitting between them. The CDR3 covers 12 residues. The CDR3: CASSHPAYEQYF. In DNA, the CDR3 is TGTGCCAGCAGCCACCCAGCCTACGAGCAGTACTTC.

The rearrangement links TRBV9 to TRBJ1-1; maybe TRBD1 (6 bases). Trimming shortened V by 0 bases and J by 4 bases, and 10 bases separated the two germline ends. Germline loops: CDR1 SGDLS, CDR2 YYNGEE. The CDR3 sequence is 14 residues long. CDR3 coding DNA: TGTGCCAGCAGCGTAGCAGGGGCGGGCACTGAAGCTTTCTTT. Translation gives CASSVAGAGTEAFF.

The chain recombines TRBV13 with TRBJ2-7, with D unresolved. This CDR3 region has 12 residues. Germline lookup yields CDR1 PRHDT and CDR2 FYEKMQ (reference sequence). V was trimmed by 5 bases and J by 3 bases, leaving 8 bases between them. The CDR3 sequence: CASSASSYEQYF. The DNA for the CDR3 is TGTGCCAGCAGCGCCAGCAGCTACGAGCAGTACTTC.

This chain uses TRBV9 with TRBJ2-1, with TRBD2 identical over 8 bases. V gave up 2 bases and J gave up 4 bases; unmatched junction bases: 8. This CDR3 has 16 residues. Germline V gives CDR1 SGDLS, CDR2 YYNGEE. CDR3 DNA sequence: TGTGCCAGCAGCGTCCGCCCGGCGGGGGGTTACAATGAGCAGTTCTTC. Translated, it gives CASSVRPAGGYNEQFF.

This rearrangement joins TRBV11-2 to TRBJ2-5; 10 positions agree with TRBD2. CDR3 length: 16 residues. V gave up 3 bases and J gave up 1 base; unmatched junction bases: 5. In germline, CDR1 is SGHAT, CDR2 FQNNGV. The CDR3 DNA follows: TGTGCCAGCAGCTTCTCGAGCGGGGGGGGCCAAGAGACCCAGTACTTC. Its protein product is CASSFSSGGGQETQYF. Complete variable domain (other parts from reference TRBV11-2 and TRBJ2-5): EAGVAQSPRYKIIEKRQSVAFWCNPISGHATLYWYQQILGQGPKLLIQFQNNGVVDDSQLPKDRFSAERLKGVDSTLKIQPAKLEDSAVYLCASSFSSGGGQETQYFGPGTRLLVL.

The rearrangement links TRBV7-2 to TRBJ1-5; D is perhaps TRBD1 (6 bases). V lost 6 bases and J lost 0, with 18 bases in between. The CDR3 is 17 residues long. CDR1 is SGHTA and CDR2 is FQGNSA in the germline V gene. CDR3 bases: TGTGCCAGCAGTCAAAGAGGGGGACCCTATAGCAATCAGCCCCAGCATTTT. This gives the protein CASSQRGGPYSNQPQHF.

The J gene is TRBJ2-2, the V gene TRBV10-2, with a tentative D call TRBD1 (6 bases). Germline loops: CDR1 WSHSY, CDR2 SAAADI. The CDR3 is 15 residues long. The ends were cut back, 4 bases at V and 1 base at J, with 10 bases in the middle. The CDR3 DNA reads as TGCGCCAGCAGTGTTAGCAGGGGGAACACCGGGGAGCTGTTTTTT. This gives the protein CASSVSRGNTGELFF.

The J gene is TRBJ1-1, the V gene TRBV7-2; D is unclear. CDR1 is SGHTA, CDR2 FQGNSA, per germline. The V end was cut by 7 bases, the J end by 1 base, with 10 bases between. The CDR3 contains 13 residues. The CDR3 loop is CASNPWGNTEAFF. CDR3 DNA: TGTGCCAGCAACCCCTGGGGGAACACTGAAGCTTTCTTT.

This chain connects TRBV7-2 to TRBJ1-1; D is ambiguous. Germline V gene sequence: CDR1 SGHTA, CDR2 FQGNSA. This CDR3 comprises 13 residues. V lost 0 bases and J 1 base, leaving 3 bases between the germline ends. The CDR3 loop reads CASSLARNTEAFF. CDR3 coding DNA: TGTGCCAGCAGCTTAGCCAGGAACACTGAAGCTTTCTTT. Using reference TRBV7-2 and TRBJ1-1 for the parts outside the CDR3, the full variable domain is GAGVSQSPSNKVTEKGKDVELRCDPISGHTALYWYRQSLGQGLEFLIYFQGNSAPDKSGLPSDRFSAERTGGSVSTLTIQRTQQEDSAVYLCASSLARNTEAFFGQGTRLTVV.